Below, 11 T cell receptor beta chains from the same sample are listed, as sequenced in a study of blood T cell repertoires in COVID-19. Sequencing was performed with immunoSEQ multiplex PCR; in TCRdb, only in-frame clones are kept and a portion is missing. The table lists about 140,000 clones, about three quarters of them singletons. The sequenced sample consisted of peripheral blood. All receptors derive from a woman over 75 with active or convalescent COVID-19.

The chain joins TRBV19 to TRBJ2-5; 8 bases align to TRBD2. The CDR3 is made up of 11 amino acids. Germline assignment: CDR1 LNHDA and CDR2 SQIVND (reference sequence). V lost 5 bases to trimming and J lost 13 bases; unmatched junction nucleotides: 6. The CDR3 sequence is CASSSGGPWYF. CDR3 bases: TGTGCCAGTAGTTCGGGGGGGCCTTGGTACTTC. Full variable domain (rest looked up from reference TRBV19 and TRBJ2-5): DGGITQSPKYLFRKEGQNVTLSCEQNLNHDAMYWYRQDPGQGLRLIYYSQIVNDFQKGDIAEGYSVSREKKESFPLTVTSAQKNPTAFYLCASSSGGPWYFGPGTRLLVL.

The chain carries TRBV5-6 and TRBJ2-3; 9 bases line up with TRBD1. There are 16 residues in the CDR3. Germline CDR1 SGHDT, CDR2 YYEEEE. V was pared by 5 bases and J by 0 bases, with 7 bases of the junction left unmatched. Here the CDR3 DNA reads TGTGCCAGCAGAAAGGCCGGGACAGGGAGCACAGATACGCAGTATTTT. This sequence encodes CASRKAGTGSTDTQYF.

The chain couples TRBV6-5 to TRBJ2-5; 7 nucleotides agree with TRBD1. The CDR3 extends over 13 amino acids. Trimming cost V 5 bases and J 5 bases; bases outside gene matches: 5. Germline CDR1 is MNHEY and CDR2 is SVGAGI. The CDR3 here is CASSRQGLETQYF. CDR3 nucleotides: TGTGCCAGCAGTCGACAGGGCCTCGAGACCCAGTACTTC.

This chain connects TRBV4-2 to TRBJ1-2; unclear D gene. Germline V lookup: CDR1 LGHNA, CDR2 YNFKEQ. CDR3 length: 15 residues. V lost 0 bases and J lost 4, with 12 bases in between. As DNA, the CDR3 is TGTGCCAGCAGCCAAGATGTCGTCCAGGTCTATGGCTACACCTTC. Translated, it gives CASSQDVVQVYGYTF.

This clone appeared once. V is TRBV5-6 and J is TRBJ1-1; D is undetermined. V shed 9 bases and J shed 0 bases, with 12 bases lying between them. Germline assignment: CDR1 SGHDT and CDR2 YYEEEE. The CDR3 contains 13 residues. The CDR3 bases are TGTGCCACGCACAGAAGAATGAACACTGAAGCTTTCTTT. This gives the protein CATHRRMNTEAFF.

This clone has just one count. The CDR3: CASRPNSFFGELFF. The DNA of the CDR3 is TGTGCCAGCAGACCGAACAGCTTTTTCGGGGAGCTGTTTTTT. This chain links TRBV6-5 with TRBJ2-2; D is ambiguous. V gave up 6 bases and J gave up 7 bases, with 15 bases separating them. Germline V gives CDR1 MNHEY, CDR2 SVGAGI. This CDR3 region has 14 residues.

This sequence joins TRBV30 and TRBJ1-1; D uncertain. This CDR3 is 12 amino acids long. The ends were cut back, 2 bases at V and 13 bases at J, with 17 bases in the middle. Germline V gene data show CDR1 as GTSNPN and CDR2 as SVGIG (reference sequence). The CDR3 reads CAWSSHGLQRFF. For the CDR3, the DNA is TGTGCCTGGAGTTCCCACGGGTTGCAGCGTTTCTTT.

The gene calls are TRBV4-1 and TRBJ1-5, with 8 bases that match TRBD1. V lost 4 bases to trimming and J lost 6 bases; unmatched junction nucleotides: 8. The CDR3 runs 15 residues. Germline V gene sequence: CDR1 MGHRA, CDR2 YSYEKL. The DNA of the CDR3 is TGCGCCAGCAGCCGAGACGACAGGGGTGGTCAGCCCCAGCATTTT. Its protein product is CASSRDDRGGQPQHF.

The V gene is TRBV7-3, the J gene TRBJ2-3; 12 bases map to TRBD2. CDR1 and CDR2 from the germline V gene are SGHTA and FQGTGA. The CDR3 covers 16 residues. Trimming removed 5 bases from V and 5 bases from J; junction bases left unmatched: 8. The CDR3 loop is CASSKTSGGPQDTQYF. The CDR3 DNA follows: TGTGCCAGCAGCAAGACTAGCGGGGGCCCACAAGATACGCAGTATTTT. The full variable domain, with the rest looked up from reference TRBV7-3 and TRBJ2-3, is GAGVSQTPSNKVTEKGKYVELRCDPISGHTALYWYRQSLGQGPEFLIYFQGTGAADDSGLPNDRFFAVRPEGSVSTLKIQRTERGDSAVYLCASSKTSGGPQDTQYFGPGTRLTVL.

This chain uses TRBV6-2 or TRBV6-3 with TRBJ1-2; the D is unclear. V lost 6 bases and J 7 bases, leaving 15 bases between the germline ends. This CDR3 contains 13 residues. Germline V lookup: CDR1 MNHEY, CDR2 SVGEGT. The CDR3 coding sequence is TGTGCCAGCAGCCCGACCCTCCAGGTTGGCTACACCTTC. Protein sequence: CASSPTLQVGYTF.

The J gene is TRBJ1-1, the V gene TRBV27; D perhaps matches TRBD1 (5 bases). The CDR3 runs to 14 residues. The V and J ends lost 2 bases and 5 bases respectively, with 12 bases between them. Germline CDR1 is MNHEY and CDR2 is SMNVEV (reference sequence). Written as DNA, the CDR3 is TGTGCCAGCAGTTTACAGGGCTCGGGTACTGAAGCTTTCTTT. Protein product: CASSLQGSGTEAFF.